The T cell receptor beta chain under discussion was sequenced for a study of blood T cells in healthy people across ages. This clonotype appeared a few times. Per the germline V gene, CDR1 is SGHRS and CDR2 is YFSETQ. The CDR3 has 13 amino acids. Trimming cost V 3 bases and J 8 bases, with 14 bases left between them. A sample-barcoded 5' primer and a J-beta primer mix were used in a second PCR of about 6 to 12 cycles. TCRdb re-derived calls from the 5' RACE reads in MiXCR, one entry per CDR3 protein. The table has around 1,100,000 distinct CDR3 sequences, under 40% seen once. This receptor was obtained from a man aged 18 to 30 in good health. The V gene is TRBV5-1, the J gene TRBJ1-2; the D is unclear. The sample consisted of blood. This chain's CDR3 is CASSSRPIRGYTF. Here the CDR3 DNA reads TGCGCCAGCAGCTCTCGGCCGATTCGGGGCTACACCTTC.